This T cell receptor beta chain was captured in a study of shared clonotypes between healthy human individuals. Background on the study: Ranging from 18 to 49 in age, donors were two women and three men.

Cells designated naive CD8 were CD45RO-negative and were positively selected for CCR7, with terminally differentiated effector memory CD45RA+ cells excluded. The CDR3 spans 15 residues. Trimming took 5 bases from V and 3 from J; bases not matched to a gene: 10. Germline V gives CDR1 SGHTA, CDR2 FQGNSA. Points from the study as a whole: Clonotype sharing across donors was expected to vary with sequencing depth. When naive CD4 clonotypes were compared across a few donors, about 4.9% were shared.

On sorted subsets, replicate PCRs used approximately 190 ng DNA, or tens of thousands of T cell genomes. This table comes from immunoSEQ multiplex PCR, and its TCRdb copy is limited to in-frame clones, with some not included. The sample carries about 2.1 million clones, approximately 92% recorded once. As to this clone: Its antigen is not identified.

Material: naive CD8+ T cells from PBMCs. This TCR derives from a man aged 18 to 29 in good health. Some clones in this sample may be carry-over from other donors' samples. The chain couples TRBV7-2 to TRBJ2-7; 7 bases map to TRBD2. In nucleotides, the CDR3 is TGTGCCAGCAGCCCATGGGGCGGGAGTCGCTACGAGCAGTACTTC. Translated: CASSPWGGSRYEQYF. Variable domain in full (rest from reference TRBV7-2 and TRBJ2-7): GAGVSQSPSNKVTEKGKDVELRCDPISGHTALYWYRQSLGQGLEFLIYFQGNSAPDKSGLPSDRFSAERTGGSVSTLTIQRTQQEDSAVYLCASSPWGGSRYEQYFGPGTRLTVT.